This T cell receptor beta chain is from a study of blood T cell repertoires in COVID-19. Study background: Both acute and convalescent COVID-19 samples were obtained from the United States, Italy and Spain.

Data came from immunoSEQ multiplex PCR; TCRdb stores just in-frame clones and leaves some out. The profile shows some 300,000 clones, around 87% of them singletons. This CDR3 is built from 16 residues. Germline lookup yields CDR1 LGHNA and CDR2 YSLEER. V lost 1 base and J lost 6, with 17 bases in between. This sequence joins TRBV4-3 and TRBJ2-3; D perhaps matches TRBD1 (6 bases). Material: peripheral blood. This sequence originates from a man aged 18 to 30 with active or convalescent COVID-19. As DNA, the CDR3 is TGCGCCAGCAGCCAAGCCCTGGTAGGGGGAGCGGATACGCAGTATTTT. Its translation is CASSQALVGGADTQYF.